The subject of this entry is one TCR beta chain. Compared with germline, one end of the junction differs, possibly owing to a read error. After constant-region reverse-primer amplification, full-length variable regions underwent semi-nested PCR with Nested Universal Primer A. Using its own MiXCR run on the 5' RACE reads, TCRdb lists one record per CDR3 protein. The sample has roughly 7,000 distinct CDR3 sequences, 40% to 60% seen once. Germline V CDR1 and CDR2: ENHRY, SYGVKD. This CDR3 is 11 amino acids long. The sequenced material came from naive CD4+ T cells sorted from a lymph node. Subset indicated: naive CD4+ T cells, CD4+CD45RA+CD25-. The origin of this receptor is a female donor with breast cancer. The chain joins TRBV10-3 to TRBJ2-1, with D uncertain. The CDR3 here is CAISDYNEQLF. DNA of the CDR3: TGTGCCATCAGTGACTACAATGAGCAGCTCTTC.